This T cell receptor beta chain was documented in a study of OX40 agonist ivuxolimab in advanced cancers. In the study overall: Ivuxolimab was delivered to patients intravenously every 2 weeks at doses spanning 0.01 to 10 mg/kg. The study's findings and limits: Relative to CD4+ cells, CD8+ T cells on average had more expanded clones.

The ends were cut back, 3 bases at V and 7 bases at J, with 14 bases in the middle. This CDR3 spans 14 amino acids. From germline, CDR1 is SGHRS and CDR2 YFSETQ. As concerns this clone: The antigen is not known.

The assay was immunoSEQ multiplex PCR, and TCRdb's table has in-frame clones only and misses some. This table has about 98,000 clones, around nine tenths appearing once. The sample was CD4+ or CD8+ T cells sorted from blood, taken in a trial of the OX40 agonist ivuxolimab. The receptor was isolated from an adult with an advanced solid tumor such as melanoma, head and neck, liver or kidney cancer. The chain combines TRBV5-1 with TRBJ2-1; the D gene is possibly TRBD1 (6 bases). CDR3 loop: CASSSQNRENEQFF. In DNA form, the CDR3 reads TGCGCCAGCAGCTCCCAGAACAGGGAAAATGAGCAGTTCTTC.